This T cell receptor beta chain was captured by sequencing in a study of graft-versus-host responses after intestinal transplantation. Study-wide background: Anti-thymocyte globulin was used for induction in all recipients, who then took tacrolimus and steroids for two to four years.

Study observations and caveats: The authors found GvH clones in recipient marrow, some appearing first in ileum or blood. Across patients carrying graft-donor T cell macrochimerism, allografts held high graft-versus-host to host-versus-graft clonal ratios.

About this clone itself: Its matching antigen is unknown.

This CDR3 contains 12 residues. The germline V and J ends were trimmed by 3 bases and 9 bases, with 10 bases remaining between them. In germline, CDR1 is SGHDT, CDR2 YYEEEE. Sequenced by immunoSEQ multiplex PCR; TCRdb stores in-frame clones only, minus some. The data hold some 140,000 clones, with about 92% observed a single time. The receptor comes from a human donor who received an intestinal transplant. The V and J genes are TRBV5-6 and TRBJ2-1; no clear D. The source was unstimulated CD4+ T cells sorted from spleen or lymph node cells, collected before intestinal transplant. CDR3: CASSSSPGEQFF. DNA for the CDR3: TGTGCCAGCAGCTCGAGTCCCGGTGAGCAGTTCTTC.